This record looks at one TCR beta chain sequence and its context. Germline loops: CDR1 SGHTA, CDR2 FQGNSA. This CDR3 contains 15 residues. Trimming left V 1 base short and J 2 bases short, with 10 bases between. Libraries were prepared by immunoSEQ multiplex PCR; TCRdb keeps only in-frame clonotypes and omits some of them. The sample contains some 150,000 clones, around 80% of which appear only once. The data stem from a study of blood T cell repertoires in COVID-19. About the research overall: PBMCs, B-cell-depleted T cells, or T cells were the source of the cDNA or gDNA that made up the material.

Sequencing was carried out using peripheral blood. This clonotype originated in a human donor in a cohort sampled during active COVID-19. The rearrangement links TRBV7-2 to TRBJ2-3, with a weak D call TRBD1 (5 bases). The CDR3 bases are TGTGCCAGCAGCTTAGGGGGCCCTCCCACAGATACGCAGTATTTT. It translates to CASSLGGPPTDTQYF.